These 21 T cell receptor beta chains originate from one sample sequenced in a study of OX40 agonist ivuxolimab in advanced cancers. Using immunoSEQ multiplex PCR, the repertoire was profiled, and TCRdb retains in-frame clones only, with some absent. The repertoire holds 60,000 to 80,000 clones, with roughly 88% as singletons. The sample here was CD4+ or CD8+ T cells sorted from blood, taken in a trial of the OX40 agonist ivuxolimab. The receptor source for this set is an adult with an advanced solid tumor such as melanoma, head and neck, liver or kidney cancer.

V gene TRBV7-8 combines with J gene TRBJ1-1; no definite D call. Trimming pared 5 bases from V and 7 bases from J, leaving 17 bases between. From germline, CDR1 is SGHVS and CDR2 FQNEAQ. This CDR3 has 14 amino acids. Here the CDR3 DNA reads TGTGCCAGCAGCCCCTCCAGCAGAGAAGGTGAAGCTTTCTTT. Translating gives CASSPSSREGEAFF.

This clone was picked up a small number of times. The V gene is TRBV14, the J gene TRBJ1-2, with 9 bases lining up with TRBD1. V shed 0 bases and J 4 bases; nucleotides not matched to a gene: 6. Per the germline V gene, CDR1 is SGHDN and CDR2 is FVKESK. The CDR3 runs 16 residues. The CDR3 reads CASSQEQGAFGYGYTF. The CDR3, as DNA: TGTGCCAGCAGCCAAGAACAGGGGGCGTTCGGCTATGGCTACACCTTC. Full variable domain (remainder filled in from reference TRBV14 and TRBJ1-2): EAGVTQFPSHSVIEKGQTVTLRCDPISGHDNLYWYRRVMGKEIKFLLHFVKESKQDESGMPNNRFLAERTGGTYSTLKVQPAELEDSGVYFCASSQEQGAFGYGYTFGSGTRLTVV.

J is TRBJ2-1 and V is TRBV4-1, with a tentative D call TRBD1 (5 bases). Trimming shortened V by 4 bases and J by 2 bases, and 12 bases separated the two germline ends. Per the germline V gene, CDR1 is MGHRA and CDR2 is YSYEKL. CDR3 length equals 15 residues. For the CDR3, the DNA is TGCGCCAGCAGCCCCGAATCAGGGACCTACAATGAGCAGTTCTTC. It is translated as CASSPESGTYNEQFF.

The V and J genes are TRBV28 and TRBJ2-2; D is tentatively TRBD1 or TRBD2 (5 bases each). Trimming pared 3 bases from V and 5 bases from J, leaving 16 bases between. Germline CDR1 MDHEN, CDR2 SYDVKM. CDR3 length: 16 amino acids. CDR3 sequence: CASSLRGAVGTGELFF. Written as DNA, the CDR3 is TGTGCCAGCAGTTTGAGAGGGGCGGTCGGAACCGGGGAGCTGTTTTTT.

This clone was recorded only once. The chain is built from TRBV5-1 and TRBJ2-3; 9 bases fit TRBD2. CDR1 is SGHRS and CDR2 is YFSETQ in the germline V gene. V trimming: 4 bases; J trimming: 2 bases; junction bases outside the gene matches: 8. The CDR3 loop spans 16 amino acids. In DNA form, the CDR3 reads TGCGCCAGCAGCATCTTGACTAGCGGTTACACAGATACGCAGTATTTT. Translating it yields CASSILTSGYTDTQYF.

This clone was counted once. The gene calls are TRBV5-4 and TRBJ2-2; no clear D gene. Germline CDR1 and CDR2: SGHNT and YYREEE (reference sequence). The ends were cut back, 1 base at V and 0 bases at J, with 7 bases in the middle. The CDR3 spans 15 residues. The CDR3 sequence: CASSLWTANTGELFF. CDR3 nucleotide sequence: TGTGCCAGCAGCTTGTGGACGGCGAACACCGGGGAGCTGTTTTTT.

The CDR3 protein is CASSPGAGPLGYTF. CDR3 sequence (DNA): TGTGCCAGCAGCCCCGGGGCGGGGCCTTTGGGCTACACCTTC. The rearrangement joins TRBV11-3 to TRBJ1-2, with D maybe TRBD1 (5 bases). Germline CDR1 is SGHNT and CDR2 is YENEEA. The CDR3 runs 14 residues. The ends were cut back, 5 bases at V and 8 bases at J, with 18 bases in the middle.

The chain couples TRBV4-3 to TRBJ1-2; 11 nucleotides line up with TRBD1. CDR1 and CDR2 from the germline V gene are LGHNA and YSLEER. The CDR3 sequence is 16 residues long. Trimming removed 2 bases from V and 8 bases from J; junction bases left unmatched: 10. In DNA, the CDR3 is TGCGCCAGCAGCCAAAGGCGCCCGGGACAGGGGGGAGGCTACACCTTC. Protein sequence: CASSQRRPGQGGGYTF.

The chain links TRBV6-5 to TRBJ2-1; 7 nucleotides match TRBD2. The CDR3 consists of 15 residues. CDR1 MNHEY and CDR2 SVGAGI come from the germline V gene. J lost 4 bases, V lost 2 bases, and 5 bases had no gene match. CDR3 residues: CASSYGAGKYNEQFF. CDR3 nucleotide sequence: TGTGCCAGCAGTTACGGAGCGGGGAAATACAATGAGCAGTTCTTC.

This rearrangement joins TRBV6-5 to TRBJ1-2, with D unresolved. The CDR3 totals 14 residues. The germline CDR1 and CDR2 sequences are MNHEY and SVGAGI. V was pared by 8 bases and J by 4 bases, with 17 bases between. The CDR3 DNA sequence: TGTGCCAGCTCAAATTCCGCAGGCGCCTATGGCTACACCTTC. Its translation: CASSNSAGAYGYTF.

This clone was seen ten or more times. This chain uses TRBV18 with TRBJ1-5; D is ambiguous. Germline assignment: CDR1 KGHSH and CDR2 LQKENI. V was shortened by 5 bases and J by 8 bases, with 16 bases between the two germline ends. CDR3 length: 14 amino acids. CDR3 region: CASSTRPLREPQHF. The CDR3 bases are TGTGCCAGCTCAACAAGGCCCCTGAGGGAGCCCCAGCATTTT.

The chain has TRBV18 and TRBJ1-6; maybe TRBD1 (6 bases). This CDR3 has 17 amino acids. Trimming stripped 3 bases from V and 6 bases from J, with 18 bases between. Germline assignment: CDR1 KGHSH and CDR2 LQKENI. The CDR3 reads CASSPRGAGLINSPLHF. The CDR3 coding sequence is TGTGCCAGCTCACCGCGGGGGGCAGGGCTGATTAATTCACCCCTCCACTTT.

The chain has TRBV11-2 and TRBJ1-1; D not resolved. The CDR3 runs 13 residues. With 0 bases removed from V and 4 bases from J, the gap between germline ends came to 6 bases. The germline CDR1 and CDR2 sequences are SGHAT and FQNNGV. The CDR3 bases are TGTGCCAGCAGCTTAGATTCCGCCACTGAAGCTTTCTTT. This gives the protein CASSLDSATEAFF.

The chain combines TRBV27 with TRBJ2-5; D gene ambiguous. Trimming cost V 5 bases and J 4 bases, with 14 bases left between them. The V gene's germline CDR1 is MNHEY and CDR2 SMNVEV (reference sequence). This CDR3 contains 14 residues. CDR3 loop: CASSGFHPVETQYF. CDR3 DNA: TGTGCCAGCAGTGGTTTTCACCCTGTAGAGACCCAGTACTTC.

This chain links TRBV25-1 with TRBJ1-3; TRBD1 matches 7 bases. J lost 1 base, V lost 5 bases, and 5 bases had no gene match. Germline CDR1 MGHDK, CDR2 SYGVNS. This CDR3 is built from 15 residues. CDR3 sequence reads: CASSLPGQSGNTIYF. Here the CDR3 DNA reads TGTGCCAGCAGTCTCCCGGGACAGTCTGGAAACACCATATATTTT.

This sequence joins TRBV5-1 and TRBJ2-7, with D possibly being TRBD1 or TRBD2 (6 bases each). Germline V gene sequence: CDR1 SGHRS, CDR2 YFSETQ. Trimming took 2 bases from V and 2 from J, leaving 14 bases between them. This CDR3 spans 15 amino acids. This chain's CDR3 is CASSFTGTVPYEQYF. CDR3 bases: TGCGCCAGCAGCTTCACAGGGACTGTTCCCTACGAGCAGTACTTC.

The rearrangement links TRBV11-1 to TRBJ2-2, with 9 bases fitting TRBD1. The CDR3 totals 14 residues. J lost 7 bases, V lost 4 bases, and 4 bases had no gene match. Germline-derived CDR1 and CDR2 are SGHAT and FQDESV (reference sequence). In DNA, the CDR3 is TGTGCCAGCAGCTCACAGGGGGCTGACGGGGAGCTGTTTTTT. It yields the protein CASSSQGADGELFF.

J is TRBJ1-3 and V is TRBV6-6; a possible D gene is TRBD1 (5 bases). CDR1 is MNHNY and CDR2 is SVGAGI in the germline V gene (reference sequence). There are 14 residues in the CDR3. V gave up 5 bases and J gave up 4 bases, with 12 bases separating them. The CDR3 loop is CASSTGQSGNTIYF. The CDR3 DNA reads as TGTGCCAGCAGTACCGGACAATCCGGAAACACCATATATTTT.

This chain links TRBV7-9 with TRBJ1-2; TRBD1 aligns across 7 bases. CDR1 is SEHNR, CDR2 FQNEAQ, per germline (reference sequence). The V segment lost 6 bases and the J segment 8 bases; nucleotides outside the gene matches: 9. The CDR3 covers 13 residues. CDR3 nucleotide sequence: TGTGCCAGCAGACAAACAGGGGAGGGAGGCTACACCTTC. Its protein product is CASRQTGEGGYTF.

As DNA, the CDR3 is TGTGCCAGCAGCCAAGAACGCTCCGGCAGCAATCAGCCCCAGCATTTT. This sequence encodes CASSQERSGSNQPQHF. The V and J genes are TRBV4-2 and TRBJ1-5, with no clear D. CDR1 is LGHNA and CDR2 is YNFKEQ in the germline V gene. This CDR3 contains 16 residues. V gave up 0 bases and J gave up 1 base, with 10 bases separating them.

The CDR3 sequence is CASKREGRGDTQYF. The CDR3 DNA sequence: TGTGCCAGCAAGCGGGAAGGCAGGGGAGATACGCAGTATTTT. This chain connects TRBV28 to TRBJ2-3; TRBD2 is a possible D gene (7 bases). This CDR3 has 14 residues. Germline CDR1 reads MDHEN; CDR2 reads SYDVKM. V was pared by 7 bases and J by 5 bases, with 16 bases between.